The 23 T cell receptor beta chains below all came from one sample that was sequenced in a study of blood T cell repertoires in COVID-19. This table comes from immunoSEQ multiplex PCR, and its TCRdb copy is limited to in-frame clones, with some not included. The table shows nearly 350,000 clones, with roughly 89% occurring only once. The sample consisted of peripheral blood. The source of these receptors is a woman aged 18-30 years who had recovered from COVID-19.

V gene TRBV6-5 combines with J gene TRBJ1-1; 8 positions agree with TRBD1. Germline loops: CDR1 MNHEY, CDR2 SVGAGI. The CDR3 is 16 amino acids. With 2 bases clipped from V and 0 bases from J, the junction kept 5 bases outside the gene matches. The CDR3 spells CASSYGTGGMNTEAFF. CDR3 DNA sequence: TGTGCCAGCAGTTACGGGACAGGCGGTATGAACACTGAAGCTTTCTTT.

The CDR3 DNA sequence: TGTGCCAGCAGCCAAGTCTCTCGGACAGGCAAGACTAACTATGGCTACACCTTC. Translating it yields CASSQVSRTGKTNYGYTF. The rearrangement links TRBV3-1 (or the pseudogene TRBV3-2) to TRBJ1-2; 7 bases are a match to TRBD1. CDR1 and CDR2 (germline): LGHDT, YNNKEL (reference sequence). After removal of 1 base from V and 0 bases from J, the junction contained 11 bases not matched to a gene. The CDR3 length is 18 residues.

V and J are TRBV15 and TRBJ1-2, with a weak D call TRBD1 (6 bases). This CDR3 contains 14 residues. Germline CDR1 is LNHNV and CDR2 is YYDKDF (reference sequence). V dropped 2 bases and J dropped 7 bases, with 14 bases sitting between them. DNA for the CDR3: TGTGCCACCAGCAGAAATACCCGGGGGGCTGGCTACACCTTC. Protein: CATSRNTRGAGYTF.

Here the CDR3 DNA reads TGTGCCAGCAGTCCACGAGTCCTCTCTGGAAACACCATATATTTT. It encodes CASSPRVLSGNTIYF. The genes are TRBV27 and TRBJ1-3; D not certain. Per germline, CDR1 MNHEY and CDR2 SMNVEV (reference sequence). Trimming pared 5 bases from V and 0 bases from J, leaving 11 bases between. There are 15 residues in the CDR3.

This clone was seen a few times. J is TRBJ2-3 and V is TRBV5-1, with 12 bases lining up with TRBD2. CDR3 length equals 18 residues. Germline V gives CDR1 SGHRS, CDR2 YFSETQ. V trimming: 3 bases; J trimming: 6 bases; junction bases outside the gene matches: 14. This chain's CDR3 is CASSSPGTSGRLRDTQYF. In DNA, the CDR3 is TGCGCCAGCAGCTCTCCGGGAACTAGCGGGAGGTTAAGGGATACGCAGTATTTT.

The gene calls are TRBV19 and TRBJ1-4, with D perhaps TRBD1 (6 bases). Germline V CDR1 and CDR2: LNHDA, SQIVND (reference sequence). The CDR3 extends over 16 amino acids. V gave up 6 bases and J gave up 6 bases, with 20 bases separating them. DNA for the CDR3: TGTGCCAGTAGCGCCAGGGGTCAGATACTGGATGAAAAACTGTTTTTT. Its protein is CASSARGQILDEKLFF.

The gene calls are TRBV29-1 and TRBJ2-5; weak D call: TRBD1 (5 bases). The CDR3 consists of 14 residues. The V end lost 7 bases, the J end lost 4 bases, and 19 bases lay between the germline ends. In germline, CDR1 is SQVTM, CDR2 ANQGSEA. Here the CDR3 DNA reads TGCAGCGCCCGAGAAGGGGCGCGAGGAGAGACCCAGTACTTC. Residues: CSAREGARGETQYF. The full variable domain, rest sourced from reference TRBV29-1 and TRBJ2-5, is SAVISQKPSRDICQRGTSLTIQCQVDSQVTMMFWYRQQPGQSLTLIATANQGSEATYESGFVIDKFPISRPNLTFSTLTVSNMSPEDSSIYLCSAREGARGETQYFGPGTRLLVL.

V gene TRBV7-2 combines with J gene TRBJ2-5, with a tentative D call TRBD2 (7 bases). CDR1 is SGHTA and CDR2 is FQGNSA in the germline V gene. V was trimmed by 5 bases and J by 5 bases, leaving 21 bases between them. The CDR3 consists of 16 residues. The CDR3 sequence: CASSLGGDQRIETQYF. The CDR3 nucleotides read TGTGCCAGCAGCCTAGGGGGGGACCAGCGGATTGAGACCCAGTACTTC.

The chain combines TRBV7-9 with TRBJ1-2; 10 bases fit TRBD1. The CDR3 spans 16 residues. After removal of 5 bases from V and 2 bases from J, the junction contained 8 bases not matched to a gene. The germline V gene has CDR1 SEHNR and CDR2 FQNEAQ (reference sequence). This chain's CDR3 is CASSPETGGANYGYTF. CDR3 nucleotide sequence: TGTGCCAGCAGCCCCGAGACAGGGGGCGCCAACTATGGCTACACCTTC.

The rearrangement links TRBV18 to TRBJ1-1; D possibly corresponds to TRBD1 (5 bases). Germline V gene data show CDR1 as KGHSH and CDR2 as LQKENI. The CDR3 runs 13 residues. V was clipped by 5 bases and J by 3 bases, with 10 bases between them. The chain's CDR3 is CASSTQEDTEAFF. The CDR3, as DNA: TGTGCCAGCTCAACACAGGAGGACACTGAAGCTTTCTTT.

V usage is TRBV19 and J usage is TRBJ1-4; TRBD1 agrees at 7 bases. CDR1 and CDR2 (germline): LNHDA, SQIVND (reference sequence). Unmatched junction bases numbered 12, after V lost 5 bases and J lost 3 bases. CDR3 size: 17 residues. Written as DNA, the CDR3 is TGTGCCAGTAGTCGTTCGGGGGTGCAGGGGGCTAATGAAAAACTGTTTTTT. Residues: CASSRSGVQGANEKLFF.

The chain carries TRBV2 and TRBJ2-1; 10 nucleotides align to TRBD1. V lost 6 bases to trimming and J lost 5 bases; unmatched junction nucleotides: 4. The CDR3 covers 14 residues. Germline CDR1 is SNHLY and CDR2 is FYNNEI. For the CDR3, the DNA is TGTGCCAGCAGACGACAGGGGGCAGACAATGAGCAGTTCTTC. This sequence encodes CASRRQGADNEQFF.

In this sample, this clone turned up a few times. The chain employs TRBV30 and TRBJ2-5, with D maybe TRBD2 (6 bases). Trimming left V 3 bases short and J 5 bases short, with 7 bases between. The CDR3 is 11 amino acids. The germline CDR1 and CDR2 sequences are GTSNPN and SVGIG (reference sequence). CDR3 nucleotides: TGTGCCTGGAGAGGGAGGGAGACCCAGTACTTC. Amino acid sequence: CAWRGRETQYF.

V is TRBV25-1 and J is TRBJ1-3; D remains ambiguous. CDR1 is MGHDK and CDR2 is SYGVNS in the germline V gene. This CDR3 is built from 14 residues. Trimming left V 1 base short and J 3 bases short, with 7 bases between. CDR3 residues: CASSEWRVGNTIYF. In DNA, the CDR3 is TGTGCCAGCAGTGAATGGAGGGTTGGAAACACCATATATTTT.

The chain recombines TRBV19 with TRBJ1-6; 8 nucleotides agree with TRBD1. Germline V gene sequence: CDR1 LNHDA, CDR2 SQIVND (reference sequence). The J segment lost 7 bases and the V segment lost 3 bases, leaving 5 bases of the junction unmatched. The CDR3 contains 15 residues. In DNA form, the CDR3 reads TGTGCCAGTAGTATCAACAGGGGGTTAAATTCACCCCTCCACTTT. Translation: CASSINRGLNSPLHF.

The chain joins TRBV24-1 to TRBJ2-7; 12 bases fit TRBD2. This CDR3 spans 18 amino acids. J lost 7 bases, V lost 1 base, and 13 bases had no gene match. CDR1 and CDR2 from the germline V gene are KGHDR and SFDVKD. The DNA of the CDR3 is TGTGCCACCAGTGATTTTGGACTAGCGGGACCCTCTCCGTGGGAGCAGTACGTC. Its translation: CATSDFGLAGPSPWEQYV.

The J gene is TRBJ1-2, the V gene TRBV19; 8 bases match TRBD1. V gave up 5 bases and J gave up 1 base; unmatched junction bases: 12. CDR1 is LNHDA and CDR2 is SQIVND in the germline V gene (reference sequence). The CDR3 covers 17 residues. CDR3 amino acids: CASSEDRVRPGNYGYTF. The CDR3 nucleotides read TGTGCCAGTAGTGAGGACAGGGTTAGACCTGGTAACTATGGCTACACCTTC.

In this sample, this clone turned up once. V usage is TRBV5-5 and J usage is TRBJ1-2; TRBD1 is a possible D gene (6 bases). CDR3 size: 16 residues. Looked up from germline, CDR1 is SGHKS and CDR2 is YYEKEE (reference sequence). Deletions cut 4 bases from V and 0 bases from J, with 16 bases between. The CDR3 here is CASSPEGQRPNYGYTF. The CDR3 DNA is TGTGCCAGCAGCCCGGAAGGACAGCGTCCTAACTATGGCTACACCTTC.

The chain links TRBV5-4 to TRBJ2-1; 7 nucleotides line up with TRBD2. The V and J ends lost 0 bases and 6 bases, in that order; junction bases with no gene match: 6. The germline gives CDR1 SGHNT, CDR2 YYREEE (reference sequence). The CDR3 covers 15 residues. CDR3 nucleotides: TGTGCCAGCAGCTTGGCGGCGGGAGCAGGCAATGAGCAGTTCTTC. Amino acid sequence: CASSLAAGAGNEQFF.

This CDR3 reads CASSEGDRGFQETQYF. In DNA, the CDR3 is TGTGCCAGCAGTGAAGGTGACAGGGGATTCCAAGAGACCCAGTACTTC. V usage is TRBV2 and J usage is TRBJ2-5, with 8 bases aligning to TRBD1. This CDR3 is 16 amino acids long. Germline V gene lookup returns CDR1 SNHLY and CDR2 FYNNEI. J gave up 1 base and V 1 base, and 5 bases lay outside the gene matches.

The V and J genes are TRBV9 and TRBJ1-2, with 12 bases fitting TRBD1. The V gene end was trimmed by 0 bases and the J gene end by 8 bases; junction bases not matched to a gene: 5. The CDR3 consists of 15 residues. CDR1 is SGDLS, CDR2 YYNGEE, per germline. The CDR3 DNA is TGTGCCAGCAGCGTAGAGTGGGACAGGGGGCTCGGCTACACCTTC. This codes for CASSVEWDRGLGYTF.

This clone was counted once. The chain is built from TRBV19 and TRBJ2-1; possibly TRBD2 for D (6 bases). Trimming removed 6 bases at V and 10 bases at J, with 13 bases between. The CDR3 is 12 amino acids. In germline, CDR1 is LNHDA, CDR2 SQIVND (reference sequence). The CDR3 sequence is CASRTRFQEQFF. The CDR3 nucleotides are TGTGCCAGTAGGACTAGATTCCAGGAGCAGTTCTTC.

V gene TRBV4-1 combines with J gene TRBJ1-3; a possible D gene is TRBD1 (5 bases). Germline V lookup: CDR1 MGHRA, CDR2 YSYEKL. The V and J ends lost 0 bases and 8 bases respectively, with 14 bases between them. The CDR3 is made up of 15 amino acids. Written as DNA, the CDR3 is TGCGCCAGCAGCCAAGATGGGGCAGGTCTGGACACCATATATTTT. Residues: CASSQDGAGLDTIYF.